What follows are 27 T cell receptor beta chains derived from one specimen sequenced in a study of Ad26.COV2.S vaccination and SARS-CoV-2 variants. Clones were sequenced by immunoSEQ multiplex PCR, and TCRdb holds only the in-frame ones, with some missing. The repertoire holds some 330,000 clones, 90% seen once, with about 5% in the top ten. Treatment: 19 received Ad26.COV2.S at low or high dose, single or two shots; several received placebo; per-sample allocation not given. Samples came from day 63 after the first vaccine or placebo injection. The sample consisted of peripheral blood, taken in a trial of Ad26.COV2.S vaccine versus placebo. These receptor sequences come from a person aged 18-60 years who received the Ad26.COV2.S COVID-19 vaccine or a placebo.

This chain uses TRBV27 with TRBJ2-6; D unresolved. Trimming stripped 1 base from V and 0 bases from J, with 4 bases between. Germline V gene sequence: CDR1 MNHEY, CDR2 SMNVEV (reference sequence). The CDR3 is 15 amino acids. The CDR3 protein is CASSLLVSGANVLTF. The CDR3 DNA sequence: TGTGCCAGCAGTTTATTGGTCTCTGGGGCCAACGTCCTGACTTTC.

The chain combines TRBV7-6 with TRBJ2-7, with 10 bases aligning to TRBD2. V was clipped by 1 base and J by 0 bases; unmatched bases: 6. CDR3 length equals 17 residues. CDR1 is SGHVS, CDR2 FNYEAQ, per germline. As DNA, the CDR3 is TGTGCCAGCAGCTTAGGTAGCGGGAGGTACCCCTCCTACGAGCAGTACGTC. This encodes CASSLGSGRYPSYEQYV.

This chain uses TRBV6-5 with TRBJ1-2, with D hard to call. The V end was cut by 8 bases, the J end by 5 bases, with 18 bases between. The CDR3 is made up of 14 amino acids. CDR1 is MNHEY, CDR2 SVGAGI, per germline. CDR3 amino acids: CASHSSPSLYGYTF. As DNA, the CDR3 is TGTGCCAGCCATTCATCCCCCTCCTTGTATGGCTACACCTTC.

V is TRBV29-1 and J is TRBJ1-1; D unclear. The V gene's germline CDR1 is SQVTM and CDR2 ANQGSEA. V was pared by 4 bases and J by 1 base, with 10 bases between. The CDR3 is 13 amino acids. The DNA for the CDR3 is TGCAGCGTTGGATCTGCAGGGAACACTGAAGCTTTCTTT. Amino acids: CSVGSAGNTEAFF.

This clone was counted a single time. This chain joins TRBV5-5 and TRBJ2-2; 10 bases align to TRBD2. There are 16 residues in the CDR3. V was clipped by 6 bases and J by 5 bases; unmatched bases: 10. CDR1 and CDR2 from the germline V gene are SGHKS and YYEKEE (reference sequence). The DNA of the CDR3 is TGTGCCAGCATCTTCTCTCCGGGACTAGCGACCGGGGAGCTGTTTTTT. It specifies CASIFSPGLATGELFF. The full variable domain, its missing parts supplied by reference TRBV5-5 and TRBJ2-2, is DAGVTQSPTHLIKTRGQQVTLRCSPISGHKSVSWYQQVLGQGPQFIFQYYEKEERGRGNFPDRFSARQFPNYSSELNVNALLLGDSALYLCASIFSPGLATGELFFGEGSRLTVL.

This chain connects TRBV7-9 to TRBJ1-5, with D possibly being TRBD1 (5 bases). V was trimmed by 2 bases and J by 1 base, leaving 18 bases between them. CDR3 length: 18 amino acids. Germline CDR1 SEHNR, CDR2 FQNEAQ (reference sequence). CDR3: CASSLSWGFEKSNQPQHF. CDR3 DNA: TGTGCCAGCAGCTTAAGCTGGGGGTTCGAAAAAAGCAATCAGCCCCAGCATTTT.

CDR3 coding DNA: TGTGCCAGTAGGGGTGTTGGCTTCTATGGCTACACCTTC. Protein sequence: CASRGVGFYGYTF. V gene TRBV19 combines with J gene TRBJ1-2; D is undetermined. From germline, CDR1 is LNHDA and CDR2 SQIVND (reference sequence). V was pared by 6 bases and J by 4 bases, with 12 bases between. This CDR3 has 13 residues.

The J gene is TRBJ2-1, the V gene TRBV10-3, with 9 bases aligning to TRBD2. Trimming at V came to 2 bases and at J to 8 bases, leaving 7 bases not matched to a gene. Germline V gene lookup returns CDR1 ENHRY and CDR2 SYGVKD. The CDR3 totals 15 residues. CDR3 protein: CAISERASGNDEQFF. The CDR3 DNA is TGTGCCATCAGTGAGCGTGCTAGCGGGAACGATGAGCAGTTCTTC.

V gene TRBV5-1 combines with J gene TRBJ2-2; tentative D call: TRBD1 (6 bases). V was pared by 3 bases and J by 8 bases, with 11 bases between. The V gene's germline CDR1 is SGHRS and CDR2 YFSETQ. The CDR3 covers 13 residues. CDR3 coding DNA: TGCGCCAGCAGCTCACTACAGGGAGGGGAGCTGTTTTTT. Encoded protein: CASSSLQGGELFF.

This chain connects TRBV30 to TRBJ1-1; D is uncertain. This CDR3 region has 14 residues. The germline V gene has CDR1 GTSNPN and CDR2 SVGIG (reference sequence). V lost 0 bases to trimming and J lost 2 bases, with 10 bases between them. The CDR3 sequence is CAWSVQVTNTEAFF. CDR3 DNA sequence: TGTGCCTGGAGTGTCCAGGTAACTAACACTGAAGCTTTCTTT.

The chain employs TRBV4-1 and TRBJ1-1, with 9 positions matching TRBD1. Germline V CDR1 and CDR2: MGHRA, YSYEKL. With 6 bases clipped from V and 8 bases from J, the junction kept 7 bases outside the gene matches. CDR3 length equals 13 residues. The CDR3 here is CASRRTGALEAFF. CDR3 in DNA: TGCGCCAGCAGACGGACAGGGGCGCTGGAAGCTTTCTTT.

This clone was detected a few times. The chain employs TRBV27 and TRBJ2-7, with a possible D match to TRBD1 (6 bases). Looked up from germline, CDR1 is MNHEY and CDR2 is SMNVEV (reference sequence). Trimming took off 3 bases at V and 5 bases at J, with 11 bases between the two ends. The CDR3 length is 13 residues. The CDR3 DNA is TGTGCCAGCAGTTTCAACAGGGAACACGAGCAGTACTTC. It encodes CASSFNREHEQYF.

The chain joins TRBV12-3 or TRBV12-4 to TRBJ2-7; TRBD1 matches 10 bases. The CDR3 contains 13 residues. Germline trimming cut 6 bases from V and 6 bases from J; bases unmatched to any gene: 5. Written as DNA, the CDR3 is TGTGCCAGCAGGGACAGGGGGAAGATCGAGCAGTACTTC. It specifies CASRDRGKIEQYF.

For this clone: At the DNA level, this CDR3 is encoded by other sequences in the same sample as well. This chain joins TRBV5-4 and TRBJ1-5, with no clear D. From germline, CDR1 is SGHNT and CDR2 YYREEE (reference sequence). The CDR3 is made up of 13 amino acids. V lost 0 bases and J lost 6, with 7 bases in between. The DNA for the CDR3 is TGTGCCAGCAGCTTGGAGGGAGGTCAGCCCCAGCATTTT. This encodes CASSLEGGQPQHF.

The chain has TRBV12-3 or TRBV12-4 and TRBJ1-1; D unclear. Between the trimmed V and J ends, which lost 6 bases and 3 bases, there was a span of 8 bases. This CDR3 has 12 amino acids. The CDR3 spells CASRNRDTEAFF. CDR3 nucleotides: TGTGCCAGCAGAAACAGAGACACTGAAGCTTTCTTT.

V usage is TRBV9 and J usage is TRBJ2-7; 9 bases align to TRBD2. The CDR3 extends over 15 amino acids. Per the germline V gene, CDR1 is SGDLS and CDR2 is YYNGEE. After removal of 3 bases from V and 5 bases from J, the junction contained 9 bases not matched to a gene. The DNA of the CDR3 is TGTGCCAGCAGCGCGGGGAGGGCTAGCGGGGACGAGCAGTACTTC. Its protein is CASSAGRASGDEQYF.

V gene TRBV3-1 (or the pseudogene TRBV3-2) combines with J gene TRBJ1-4; D is possibly TRBD1 (5 bases). The CDR3 has 15 amino acids. The germline V and J ends were trimmed by 0 bases and 7 bases, with 12 bases remaining between them. Germline V gene sequence: CDR1 LGHDT, CDR2 YNNKEL (reference sequence). The CDR3 sequence is CASSQDPIGGEKLFF. In DNA form, the CDR3 reads TGTGCCAGCAGCCAAGACCCAATCGGGGGTGAAAAACTGTTTTTT.

As regards this clone: This sample includes further DNA sequences coding for the same CDR3. This chain connects TRBV19 to TRBJ1-6, with TRBD1 matching 8 bases. V was clipped by 1 base and J by 7 bases; unmatched bases: 0. CDR1 and CDR2 (germline): LNHDA, SQIVND (reference sequence). The CDR3 covers 14 residues. The CDR3 DNA follows: TGTGCCAGTAGTATAGGGACAGGGAATTCACCCCTCCACTTT. Translated: CASSIGTGNSPLHF.

The V and J genes are TRBV11-2 and TRBJ2-7; unclear D gene. Germline V gives CDR1 SGHAT, CDR2 FQNNGV. V lost 4 bases to trimming and J lost 4 bases, with 17 bases between them. The CDR3 spans 15 residues. The CDR3 region is CASSWVGVLGYEQYF. CDR3 DNA sequence: TGTGCCAGCAGCTGGGTTGGGGTGCTAGGATACGAGCAGTACTTC.

J is TRBJ1-3 and V is TRBV18; no firm D call. Trimming took off 6 bases at V and 0 bases at J, with 15 bases between the two ends. Looked up from germline, CDR1 is KGHSH and CDR2 is LQKENI. CDR3 length: 16 amino acids. This CDR3 reads CASSLSDGDSGNTIYF. DNA of the CDR3: TGTGCCAGCTCCCTCTCGGACGGGGACTCTGGAAACACCATATATTTT.

This clone was recorded a few times. The chain uses TRBV11-2 and TRBJ1-5, with 9 bases that match TRBD1. Germline CDR1 reads SGHAT; CDR2 reads FQNNGV. V was clipped by 6 bases and J by 6 bases; unmatched bases: 6. This CDR3 spans 14 amino acids. In DNA form, the CDR3 reads TGTGCCAGCAGTGCCACAGGGGGCGGTCAGCCCCAGCATTTT. Translation: CASSATGGGQPQHF.

This clone showed up just once. The gene calls are TRBV15 and TRBJ1-4; 8 bases fit TRBD1. Trimming took 3 bases from V and 4 from J; bases not matched to a gene: 4. The germline gives CDR1 LNHNV, CDR2 YYDKDF (reference sequence). This CDR3 has 15 amino acids. The CDR3 here is CATSREQGVNEKLFF. CDR3 DNA sequence: TGTGCCACCAGCAGGGAACAGGGGGTTAATGAAAAACTGTTTTTT.

V usage is TRBV9 and J usage is TRBJ2-3; D possibly matches TRBD1 or TRBD2 (5 bases each). Germline CDR1 reads SGDLS; CDR2 reads YYNGEE. The CDR3 consists of 15 residues. Trimming shortened V by 0 bases and J by 2 bases, and 10 bases separated the two germline ends. DNA for the CDR3: TGTGCCAGCAGCGTAGGAGGGACCGCCACAGATACGCAGTATTTT. Protein sequence: CASSVGGTATDTQYF. Filled out from reference TRBV9 and TRBJ2-3, the complete variable domain reads DSGVTQTPKHLITATGQRVTLRCSPRSGDLSVYWYQQSLDQGLQFLIQYYNGEERAKGNILERFSAQQFPDLHSELNLSSLELGDSALYFCASSVGGTATDTQYFGPGTRLTVL.

The rearrangement joins TRBV19 to TRBJ2-2; D gene unclear. Germline CDR1 LNHDA, CDR2 SQIVND (reference sequence). This CDR3 has 16 residues. The ends were cut back, 7 bases at V and 1 base at J, with 16 bases in the middle. In nucleotides, the CDR3 is TGTGCCAGTAAGGCCAACGGAGACTTGAACACCGGGGAGCTGTTTTTT. Its translation is CASKANGDLNTGELFF.

The gene calls are TRBV24-1 and TRBJ2-3; 7 bases fit TRBD1. This CDR3 is 16 amino acids long. Germline CDR1 reads KGHDR; CDR2 reads SFDVKD. With 3 bases clipped from V and 0 bases from J, the junction kept 5 bases outside the gene matches. The CDR3, as DNA: TGTGCCACCAGTGATACCGAGGGGGCCAGCACAGATACGCAGTATTTT. Its translation: CATSDTEGASTDTQYF.

The genes are TRBV18 and TRBJ1-4; D unresolved. Germline assignment: CDR1 KGHSH and CDR2 LQKENI. The CDR3 extends over 13 amino acids. Trimming took 6 bases from V and 7 from J, leaving 12 bases between them. CDR3: CASSGRSAEKLFF. CDR3 nucleotides: TGTGCCAGCTCGGGGAGGTCGGCTGAAAAACTGTTTTTT.

This clone was recorded only once. This rearrangement joins TRBV5-5 to TRBJ2-1; 14 nucleotides agree with TRBD2. Germline CDR1 is SGHKS and CDR2 is YYEKEE (reference sequence). CDR3 size: 17 residues. Trimming at V came to 3 bases and at J to 0 bases, leaving 2 bases not matched to a gene. The CDR3 region is CASSYGLAGGSYNEQFF. The CDR3 DNA sequence: TGTGCCAGCAGCTACGGACTAGCGGGGGGCTCCTACAATGAGCAGTTCTTC.